A single sample gave rise to the 21 T cell receptor beta chains below, sequenced in a study of T cells in Graves' hyperthyroidism and ophthalmopathy. RNA transcripts were the template for amplifying TCR beta CDR3 regions. TCR CDR3 underwent first-round RT-PCR with the HTBI primer set. TCRdb reprocessed the multiplex PCR reads with MiXCR, giving one entry per CDR3 protein. The sample has just under 750,000 distinct CDR3 sequences, around 40% seen once. The material sequenced was blood. The receptors stem from a woman between 40 and 50 years old with Graves' hyperthyroidism.

The rearrangement links TRBV10-3 to TRBJ2-6; D gene ambiguous. Germline CDR1 and CDR2: ENHRY and SYGVKD. The CDR3 loop spans 16 amino acids. V was cut by 5 bases and J by 0 bases, with 11 bases left in between. The CDR3 coding sequence is TGTGCCATCAGTTCGACGGACGGCTCTGGGGCCAACGTCCTGACTTTC. It translates to CAISSTDGSGANVLTF.

Many counts were recorded for this clonotype. This chain links TRBV7-8 with TRBJ1-2; 7 nucleotides agree with TRBD1. Trimming removed 5 bases from V and 4 bases from J; junction bases left unmatched: 7. CDR3 length equals 14 residues. Germline CDR1 and CDR2: SGHVS and FQNEAQ. CDR3 in amino acids: CASSTRQGAYGYTF. In DNA, the CDR3 is TGTGCCAGCAGCACTCGACAGGGAGCCTATGGCTACACCTTC. Full variable domain (rest looked up from reference TRBV7-8 and TRBJ1-2): GAGVSQSPRYKVAKRGQDVALRCDPISGHVSLFWYQQALGQGPEFLTYFQNEAQLDKSGLPSDRFFAERPEGSVSTLKIQRTQQEDSAVYLCASSTRQGAYGYTFGSGTRLTVV.

The J gene is TRBJ1-1, the V gene TRBV4-1, with TRBD1 matching 8 bases. V was clipped by 3 bases and J by 5 bases; unmatched bases: 8. The CDR3 runs to 15 residues. Germline values: CDR1 MGHRA, CDR2 YSYEKL. The CDR3 nucleotides read TGCGCCAGCAGCCAGGTTGGACAGGGAAGAACTGAAGCTTTCTTT. Translating it yields CASSQVGQGRTEAFF.

The table lists this clonotype with many counts. This chain links TRBV7-2 with TRBJ1-5; D unclear. V lost 5 bases and J 4 bases, leaving 9 bases between the germline ends. CDR1 is SGHTA, CDR2 FQGNSA, per germline. This CDR3 region has 13 residues. This CDR3 is CASSLRMNQPQHF. The DNA for the CDR3 is TGTGCCAGCAGCCTCCGAATGAATCAGCCCCAGCATTTT.

The table lists this clonotype with a few counts. The CDR3 DNA is TGTGCCAGCAGATCAAGAGGACAGGGTACCTACGAGCAGTACTTC. Translated, it gives CASRSRGQGTYEQYF. V and J are TRBV12-3 or TRBV12-4 and TRBJ2-7; 8 bases line up with TRBD1. The CDR3 has 15 residues. The trim removed 6 bases at V and 2 bases at J, leaving 9 bases unmatched.

The chain links TRBV7-9 to TRBJ2-5; possible D gene TRBD1, 5 bases. From germline, CDR1 is SEHNR and CDR2 FQNEAQ (reference sequence). With 3 bases removed from V and 3 bases from J, the gap between germline ends came to 11 bases. CDR3 length equals 14 residues. As DNA, the CDR3 is TGTGCCAGCAGCTTTTGGACACAAGAAGAGACCCAGTACTTC. Protein: CASSFWTQEETQYF.

In its sample, this clonotype was seen a few times. The chain is built from TRBV10-3 and TRBJ1-6, with 8 bases matching TRBD1. The CDR3 spans 14 residues. Losses at the gene ends were 10 bases for V and 9 bases for J; bases not matched to a gene: 11. Germline V lookup: CDR1 ENHRY, CDR2 SYGVKD. CDR3: CASTPTGVGSPLHF. Here the CDR3 DNA reads TGTGCCAGCACCCCGACAGGGGTGGGTTCACCCCTCCACTTT.

This chain links TRBV24-1 with TRBJ2-7; D unresolved. CDR1 is KGHDR, CDR2 SFDVKD, per germline. V lost 9 bases and J 3 bases, leaving 14 bases between the germline ends. The CDR3 length is 13 residues. DNA of the CDR3: TGTGCCACCTGCGTAGGAGAGGACTACGAGCAGTACTTC. Translating gives CATCVGEDYEQYF.

In this sample, this clonotype turned up many times. The chain recombines TRBV6-5 with TRBJ1-5, with 9 bases matching TRBD1. V gave up 6 bases and J gave up 7 bases; unmatched junction bases: 4. The germline CDR1 and CDR2 sequences are MNHEY and SVGAGI. The CDR3 loop spans 13 amino acids. The CDR3 is CASSYDRGQPQHF. The CDR3, as DNA: TGTGCCAGCAGCTACGACAGGGGGCAGCCCCAGCATTTT.

Remarks on this clonotype: One end of the junction does not line up with germline, which may come from a read error. The chain employs TRBV29-1 and TRBJ1-4, with 7 bases that match TRBD1. The CDR3 totals 16 residues. Germline V CDR1 and CDR2: SQVTM, ANQGSEA. The DNA of the CDR3 is TGTGCCTGGAGTGACGGATACAGGGGTTCGAAAGAAAAACTGTTTTTT. Encoded protein: CAWSDGYRGSKEKLFF. The full variable domain, with the rest looked up from reference TRBV29-1 and TRBJ1-4, is SAVISQKPSRDICQRGTSLTIQCQVDSQVTMMFWYRQQPGQSLTLIATANQGSEATYESGFVIDKFPISRPNLTFSTLTVSNMSPEDSSIYLCAWSDGYRGSKEKLFFGSGTQLSVL.

The chain recombines TRBV7-9 with TRBJ2-3; a possible D gene is TRBD2 (5 bases). This CDR3 is 15 amino acids long. CDR1 and CDR2 from the germline V gene are SEHNR and FQNEAQ (reference sequence). Trimming took off 5 bases at V and 6 bases at J, with 18 bases between the two ends. The CDR3 sequence is CASSPLLGVGDTQYF. Here the CDR3 DNA reads TGTGCCAGCAGCCCCCTACTAGGCGTGGGGGATACGCAGTATTTT.

A word on this clonotype: A read error may produce the germline difference seen at one junction end. The chain has TRBV10-3 and TRBJ1-1; possibly TRBD1 for D (6 bases). CDR1 ENHRY and CDR2 SYGVKD come from the germline V gene. CDR3 length: 19 amino acids. CDR3: CASSYPRGGPISASTEAFF. CDR3 bases: TGTGCCAGCAGTTACCCGAGAGGGGGGCCTATCTCGGCAAGCACTGAAGCTTTCTTT.

This clonotype was seen a handful of times. For the CDR3, the DNA is TGCGCCAGCAGCCAACGGACAGGGGGAAACACCGGGGAGCTGTTTTTT. Encoded protein: CASSQRTGGNTGELFF. The rearrangement links TRBV4-1 to TRBJ2-2, with 10 nucleotides matching TRBD1. V lost 2 bases, J lost 2 bases, and 2 bases stayed unmatched. The CDR3 is 16 residues long. The germline V gene has CDR1 MGHRA and CDR2 YSYEKL.

Comments on this clonotype: A much larger clonotype is one base distant, so this may be a read error. This chain links TRBV20-1 with TRBJ1-2, with D possibly TRBD1 on 6 matching bases. The V gene lost 2 bases and the J gene lost 4 bases, with 11 bases spanning the gap. This CDR3 has 13 residues. Per the germline V gene, CDR1 is DFQATT and CDR2 is SNEGSKA (reference sequence). CDR3 nucleotides: TGCAGTGCTAGAAATCAGGGGACCTATGGCTACACCTTC. This translates into CSARNQGTYGYTF.

This clonotype showed up many times. The rearrangement uses TRBV10-3 and TRBJ2-7, with TRBD2 matching over 11 bases. Per germline, CDR1 ENHRY and CDR2 SYGVKD. V lost 1 base and J lost 0; bases outside the gene matches: 2. The CDR3 sequence is 16 residues long. In nucleotides, the CDR3 is TGTGCCATCAGTGAGTTAGCGGGAGGGTACTCCTACGAGCAGTACTTC. It encodes CAISELAGGYSYEQYF.

This rearrangement joins TRBV11-2 to TRBJ1-2; no reliable D call. The CDR3 has 15 residues. Trimming stripped 3 bases from V and 6 bases from J, with 17 bases between. Per the germline V gene, CDR1 is SGHAT and CDR2 is FQNNGV. DNA of the CDR3: TGTGCCAGCAGCTTGGTACCTACCCTTGGGGATGGCTACACCTTC. This translates into CASSLVPTLGDGYTF. The full variable domain, completed using reference TRBV11-2 and TRBJ1-2, is EAGVAQSPRYKIIEKRQSVAFWCNPISGHATLYWYQQILGQGPKLLIQFQNNGVVDDSQLPKDRFSAERLKGVDSTLKIQPAKLEDSAVYLCASSLVPTLGDGYTFGSGTRLTVV.

The V gene is TRBV15, the J gene TRBJ1-5, with D unclear. The CDR3 loop spans 10 amino acids. V was clipped by 5 bases and J by 9 bases, with 5 bases between them. The germline CDR1 and CDR2 sequences are LNHNV and YYDKDF (reference sequence). The CDR3 region has the DNA TGTGCCACCAGCGAAGGGCCCCAGCATTTT. It codes for CATSEGPQHF. Combining the CDR3 with reference TRBV15 and TRBJ1-5 gives the whole variable domain DAMVIQNPRYQVTQFGKPVTLSCSQTLNHNVMYWYQQKSSQAPKLLFHYYDKDFNNEADTPDNFQSRRPNTSFCFLDIRSPGLGDTAMYLCATSEGPQHFGDGTRLSIL.

In this sample, this clonotype turned up many times. The chain is built from TRBV7-2 and TRBJ2-5, with 10 bases fitting TRBD1. Germline loops: CDR1 SGHTA, CDR2 FQGNSA. The CDR3 consists of 15 residues. Trimming at V came to 4 bases and at J to 4 bases, leaving 6 bases not matched to a gene. The CDR3 DNA reads TGTGCCAGCAGCTCGGGGGGGGACAGGGGAGAGACCCAGTACTTC. As protein: CASSSGGDRGETQYF.

The chain combines TRBV19 with TRBJ1-5; 10 bases are shared with TRBD1. CDR1 is LNHDA and CDR2 is SQIVND in the germline V gene (reference sequence). After removal of 7 bases from V and 8 bases from J, the junction contained 8 bases not matched to a gene. The CDR3 spans 14 residues. CDR3 nucleotide sequence: TGTGCCAGTAAGGCCGGGACAGGGGAAAAGCCCCAGCATTTT. Its translation is CASKAGTGEKPQHF. The variable domain in full, with the rest retrieved from reference TRBV19 and TRBJ1-5, is DGGITQSPKYLFRKEGQNVTLSCEQNLNHDAMYWYRQDPGQGLRLIYYSQIVNDFQKGDIAEGYSVSREKKESFPLTVTSAQKNPTAFYLCASKAGTGEKPQHFGDGTRLSIL.

This rearrangement joins TRBV20-1 to TRBJ2-7; D ambiguous. In germline, CDR1 is DFQATT, CDR2 SNEGSKA (reference sequence). Trimming stripped 4 bases from V and 0 bases from J, with 7 bases between. This CDR3 contains 12 residues. The CDR3 sequence: CSAIWDSYEQYF. The CDR3 DNA sequence: TGCAGTGCTATATGGGACTCCTACGAGCAGTACTTC.

This chain connects TRBV29-1 to TRBJ2-7, with D unclear. The DNA end is a closer match to TRBJ2-1, so the J assignment may be wrong. The CDR3 loop spans 12 amino acids. The germline gives CDR1 SQVTM, CDR2 ANQGSEA. CDR3 in DNA: TGCAGCGTCTCGAGTGTCGGGTATGAGCAGTTCTTC. This gives the protein CSVSSVGYEQFF.